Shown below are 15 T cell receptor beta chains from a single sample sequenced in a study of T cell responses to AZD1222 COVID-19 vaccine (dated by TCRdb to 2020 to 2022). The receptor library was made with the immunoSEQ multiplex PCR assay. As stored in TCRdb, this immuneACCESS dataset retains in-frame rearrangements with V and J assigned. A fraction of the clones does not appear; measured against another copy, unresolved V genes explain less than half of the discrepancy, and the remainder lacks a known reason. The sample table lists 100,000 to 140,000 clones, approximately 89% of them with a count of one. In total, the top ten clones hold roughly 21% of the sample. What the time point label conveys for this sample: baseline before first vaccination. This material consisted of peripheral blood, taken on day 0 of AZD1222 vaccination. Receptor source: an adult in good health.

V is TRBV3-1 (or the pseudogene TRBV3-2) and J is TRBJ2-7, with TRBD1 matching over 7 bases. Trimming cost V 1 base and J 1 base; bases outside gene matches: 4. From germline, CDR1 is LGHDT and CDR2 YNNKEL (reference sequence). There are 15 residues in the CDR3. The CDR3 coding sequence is TGTGCCAGCAGCCAAGCCTCAGGGGGATCCTACGAGCAGTACTTC. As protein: CASSQASGGSYEQYF.

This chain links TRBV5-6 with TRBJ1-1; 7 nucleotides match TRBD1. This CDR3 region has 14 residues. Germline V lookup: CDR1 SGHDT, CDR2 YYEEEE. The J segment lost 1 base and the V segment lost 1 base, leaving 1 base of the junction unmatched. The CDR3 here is CASSLPGGNTEAFF. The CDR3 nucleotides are TGTGCCAGCAGCTTGCCAGGGGGGAACACTGAAGCTTTCTTT.

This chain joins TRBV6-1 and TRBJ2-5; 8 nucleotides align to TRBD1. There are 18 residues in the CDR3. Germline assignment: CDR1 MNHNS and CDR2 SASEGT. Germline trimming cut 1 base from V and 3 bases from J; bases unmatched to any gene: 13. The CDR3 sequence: CASSEGARQGTVEETQYF. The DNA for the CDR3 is TGTGCCAGCAGTGAAGGTGCAAGACAGGGGACTGTAGAAGAGACCCAGTACTTC.

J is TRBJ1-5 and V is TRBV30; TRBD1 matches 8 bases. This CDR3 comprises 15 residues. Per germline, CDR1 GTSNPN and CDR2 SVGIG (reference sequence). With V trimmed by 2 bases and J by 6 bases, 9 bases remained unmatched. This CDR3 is CAWSPGQEVPQPQHF. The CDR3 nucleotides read TGTGCCTGGAGTCCGGGACAGGAGGTCCCTCAGCCCCAGCATTTT.

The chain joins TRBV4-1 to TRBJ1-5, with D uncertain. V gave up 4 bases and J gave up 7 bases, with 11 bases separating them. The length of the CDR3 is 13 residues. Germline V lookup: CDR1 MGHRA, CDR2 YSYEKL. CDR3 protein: CASSRLVQQPQHF. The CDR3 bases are TGCGCCAGCAGCCGCTTGGTCCAACAGCCCCAGCATTTT.

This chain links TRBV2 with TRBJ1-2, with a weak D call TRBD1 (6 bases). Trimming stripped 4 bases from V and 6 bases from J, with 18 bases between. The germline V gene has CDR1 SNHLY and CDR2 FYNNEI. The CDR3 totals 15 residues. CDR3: CASSVETGKSDGYTF. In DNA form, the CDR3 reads TGTGCCAGCAGTGTTGAGACAGGCAAGTCCGATGGCTACACCTTC. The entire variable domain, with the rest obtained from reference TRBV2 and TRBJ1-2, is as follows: EPEVTQTPSHQVTQMGQEVILRCVPISNHLYFYWYRQILGQKVEFLVSFYNNEISEKSEIFDDQFSVERPDGSNFTLKIRSTKLEDSAMYFCASSVETGKSDGYTFGSGTRLTVV.

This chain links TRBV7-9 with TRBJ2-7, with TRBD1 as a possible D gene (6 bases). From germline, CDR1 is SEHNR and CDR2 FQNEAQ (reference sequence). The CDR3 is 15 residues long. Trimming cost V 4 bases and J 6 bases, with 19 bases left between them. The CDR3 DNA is TGTGCCAGCAGCTCACGAGCCGGACAGTATGGCGAGCAGTACTTC. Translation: CASSSRAGQYGEQYF.

CDR3 DNA sequence: TGTGCCAGTAGTTCTTCTGATAGCAATCAGCCCCAGCATTTT. Translated, it gives CASSSSDSNQPQHF. The chain employs TRBV19 and TRBJ1-5; no reliable D call. The CDR3 consists of 14 residues. Trimming removed 5 bases at V and 0 bases at J, with 8 bases between. Germline V lookup: CDR1 LNHDA, CDR2 SQIVND (reference sequence).

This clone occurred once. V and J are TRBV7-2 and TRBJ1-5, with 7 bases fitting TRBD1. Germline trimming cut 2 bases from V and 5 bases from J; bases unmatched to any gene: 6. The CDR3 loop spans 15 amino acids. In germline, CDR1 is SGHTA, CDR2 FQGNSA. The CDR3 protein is CASSLLAGGHQPQHF. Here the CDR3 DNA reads TGTGCCAGCAGCTTATTGGCAGGGGGTCATCAGCCCCAGCATTTT.

The CDR3 DNA sequence: TGTGCCAGCAGTTTCGGGGACTCGTACCAAGAGACCCAGTACTTC. Its protein is CASSFGDSYQETQYF. The chain links TRBV27 to TRBJ2-5; D possibly corresponds to TRBD2 (6 bases). The CDR3 totals 15 residues. V lost 3 bases, J lost 0 bases, and 11 bases lay in between. Germline CDR1 is MNHEY and CDR2 is SMNVEV (reference sequence).

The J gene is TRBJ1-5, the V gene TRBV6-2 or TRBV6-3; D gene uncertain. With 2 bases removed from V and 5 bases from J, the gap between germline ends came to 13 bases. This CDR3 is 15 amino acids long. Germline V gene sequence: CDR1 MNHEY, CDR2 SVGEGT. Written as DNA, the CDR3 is TGTGCCAGCAGTTACGGTTTGGCAGACTATCAGCCCCAGCATTTT. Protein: CASSYGLADYQPQHF.

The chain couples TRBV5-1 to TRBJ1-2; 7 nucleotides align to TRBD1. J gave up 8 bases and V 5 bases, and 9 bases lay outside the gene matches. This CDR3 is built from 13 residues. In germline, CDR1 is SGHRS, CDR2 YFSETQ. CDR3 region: CASSLPDRRGYTF. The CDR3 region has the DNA TGCGCCAGCAGTTTGCCGGACAGGAGGGGCTACACCTTC.

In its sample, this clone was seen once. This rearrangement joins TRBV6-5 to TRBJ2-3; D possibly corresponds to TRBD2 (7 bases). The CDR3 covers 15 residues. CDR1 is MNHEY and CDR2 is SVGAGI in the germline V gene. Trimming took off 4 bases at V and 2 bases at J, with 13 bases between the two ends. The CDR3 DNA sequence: TGTGCCAGCAGTTCGGGGGGCAGGGCCACAGATACGCAGTATTTT. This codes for CASSSGGRATDTQYF.

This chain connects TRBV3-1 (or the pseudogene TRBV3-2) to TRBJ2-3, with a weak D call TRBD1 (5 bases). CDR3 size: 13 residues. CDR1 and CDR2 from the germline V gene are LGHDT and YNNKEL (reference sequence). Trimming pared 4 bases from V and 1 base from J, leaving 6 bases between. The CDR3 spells CASSLRGTDTQYF. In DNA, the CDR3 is TGTGCCAGCAGCCTCAGGGGCACAGATACGCAGTATTTT.

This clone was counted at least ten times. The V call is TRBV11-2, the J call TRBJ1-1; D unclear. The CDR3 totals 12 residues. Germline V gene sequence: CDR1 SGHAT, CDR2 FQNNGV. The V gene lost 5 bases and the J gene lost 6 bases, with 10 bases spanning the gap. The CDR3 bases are TGTGCCAGCAGCCATGGCCGGTCTGAAGCTTTCTTT. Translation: CASSHGRSEAFF.